What follows are 3 T cell receptor beta chains derived from one specimen sequenced in a study of technical replicates of blood from a handful of donors. Clones were sequenced by immunoSEQ multiplex PCR, and TCRdb holds only the in-frame ones, with some missing. The profile covers tens of thousands of clones, with roughly 92% appearing a single time and about 0.26% taken by the ten largest. Material for sequencing was T cells isolated from PBMCs. Receptors originate from a human donor in good health.

V usage is TRBV9 and J usage is TRBJ1-2, with D possibly matching TRBD1 (5 bases). Germline CDR1 and CDR2: SGDLS and YYNGEE. The CDR3 runs to 15 residues. The V end was cut by 4 bases, the J end by 4 bases, with 17 bases between. The chain's CDR3 is CASSPWDLTTYGYTF. The CDR3 DNA sequence: TGTGCCAGCAGCCCTTGGGACTTAACTACCTATGGCTACACCTTC.

CDR3 residues: CASSLASGWGGNQPQHF. The CDR3 DNA is TGTGCCAGCAGCTTAGCGAGCGGGTGGGGAGGGAATCAGCCCCAGCATTTT. This chain joins TRBV7-9 and TRBJ1-5; D call uncertain. V shed 0 bases and J shed 4 bases, with 16 bases lying between them. Germline V CDR1 and CDR2: SEHNR, FQNEAQ (reference sequence). The CDR3 runs to 17 residues.

The chain uses TRBV23-1 and TRBJ1-1; a possible D gene is TRBD1 (5 bases). TRBV23-1 has ORF status, its function being uncertain. This CDR3 is 16 amino acids long. V lost 0 bases to trimming and J lost 1 base, with 12 bases between them. The DNA for the CDR3 is TGCGCCAGCAGTCAATCGGGGGGAAGATGGAACACTGAAGCTTTCTTT. This sequence encodes CASSQSGGRWNTEAFF.